These T cell receptor beta chains were read from a single sample in a study of shared clonotypes between healthy human individuals. This table comes from immunoSEQ multiplex PCR, and its TCRdb copy is limited to in-frame clones, with some not included. The profile shows around 2.5 million clones, roughly 93% of them singletons. Sequencing input: naive CD4+ T cells from PBMCs. The receptors originated from a man between 18 and 29 years old in good health. Some clones in this sample may be carry-over from other donors' samples. Both conserved end residues are part of each CDR3. A D gene is named only where the DNA matches it firmly. A row's size may be missing; if present it is once, few, many or a size class.

. | . | TRBJ1-2 | TRBV5-1 | TGCGCCAGCAGCTTGGACAGTGACTATGGCTACACCTTC | CASSLDSDYGYTF
. | TRBD1 | TRBJ1-2 | TRBV30 | TGTGCCTGGAGTACGAACAGGGGAGGGGGCGGCTACACCTTC | CAWSTNRGGGGYTF
. | . | TRBJ2-4 | TRBV4-1 | TGCGCCAGCAGCCAAGCCCGAGTGTCCGGGGGCATTCAGTACTTC | CASSQARVSGGIQYF
. | TRBD1 | TRBJ1-3 | TRBV28 | TGTGCCAGCAGGTCTACCGGGACAGGGTCTGGAAACACCATATATTTT | CASRSTGTGSGNTIYF
. | TRBD1 | TRBJ1-2 | TRBV7-8 | TGTGCCAGCAGCCTAAGGGACAGCGCCTATGGCTACACCTTC | CASSLRDSAYGYTF
. | . | TRBJ1-1 | TRBV6-5 | TGTGCCAGCAGTCAAGGGCGTGCGGGAACTGAAGCTTTCTTT | CASSQGRAGTEAFF
once | TRBD1 | TRBJ1-5 | TRBV7-2 | TGTGCCAGCAGCTTAGAACCCACGACAGGGACCCTCTATTTT | CASSLEPTTGTLYF
. | TRBD1 | TRBJ2-7 | TRBV5-1 | TGCGCCAGCAGCTACAGGACAGGGGGCGACGAGCAGTACTTC | CASSYRTGGDEQYF
. | TRBD1 | TRBJ2-7 | TRBV5-1 | TGCGCCAGCAGCTTGGGGGACAGGAACTACGTCGAGCAGTACTTC | CASSLGDRNYVEQYF
. | . | TRBJ1-3 | TRBV6-5 | TGTGCCAGCAGTTGGGGAGGACAGAAAGATGGAAACACCATATATTTT | CASSWGGQKDGNTIYF